The 2 T cell receptor beta chains below were found in one sample sequenced in a study of Graves' ophthalmopathy and Graves' hyperthyroidism. RNA transcripts yielded amplified TCR beta CDR3 regions. Second-round multiplex PCR followed a first-round RT-PCR using HTBI primers. TCRdb reanalysed the multiplex PCR reads using MiXCR and keeps one entry per CDR3 protein. The sample consists of some 1.1 million distinct CDR3 sequences, roughly 35% of them appearing once. The material sequenced was peripheral blood or thyroid tissue (not recorded which). These receptors came from an adult man with Graves' hyperthyroidism.

This clonotype turned up a few times. CDR3 sequence reads: CASSQEFAGENTIYF. The CDR3 nucleotides are TGTGCCAGCAGCCAAGAGTTCGCAGGAGAAAACACCATATATTTT. The V call is TRBV14, the J call TRBJ1-3, with no clear D. V dropped 0 bases and J dropped 6 bases, with 12 bases sitting between them. Germline V gene data show CDR1 as SGHDN and CDR2 as FVKESK. This CDR3 has 15 amino acids.

This chain uses TRBV14 with TRBJ2-7; 7 positions agree with TRBD1. Germline CDR1 is SGHDN and CDR2 is FVKESK. The CDR3 has 13 residues. The trim removed 5 bases at V and 5 bases at J, leaving 6 bases unmatched. DNA for the CDR3: TGTGCCAGCAGCGAGGGGACAGCACACGAGCAGTACTTC. Translated: CASSEGTAHEQYF. Full variable domain (missing parts from reference TRBV14 and TRBJ2-7): EAGVTQFPSHSVIEKGQTVTLRCDPISGHDNLYWYRRVMGKEIKFLLHFVKESKQDESGMPNNRFLAERTGGTYSTLKVQPAELEDSGVYFCASSEGTAHEQYFGPGTRLTVT.